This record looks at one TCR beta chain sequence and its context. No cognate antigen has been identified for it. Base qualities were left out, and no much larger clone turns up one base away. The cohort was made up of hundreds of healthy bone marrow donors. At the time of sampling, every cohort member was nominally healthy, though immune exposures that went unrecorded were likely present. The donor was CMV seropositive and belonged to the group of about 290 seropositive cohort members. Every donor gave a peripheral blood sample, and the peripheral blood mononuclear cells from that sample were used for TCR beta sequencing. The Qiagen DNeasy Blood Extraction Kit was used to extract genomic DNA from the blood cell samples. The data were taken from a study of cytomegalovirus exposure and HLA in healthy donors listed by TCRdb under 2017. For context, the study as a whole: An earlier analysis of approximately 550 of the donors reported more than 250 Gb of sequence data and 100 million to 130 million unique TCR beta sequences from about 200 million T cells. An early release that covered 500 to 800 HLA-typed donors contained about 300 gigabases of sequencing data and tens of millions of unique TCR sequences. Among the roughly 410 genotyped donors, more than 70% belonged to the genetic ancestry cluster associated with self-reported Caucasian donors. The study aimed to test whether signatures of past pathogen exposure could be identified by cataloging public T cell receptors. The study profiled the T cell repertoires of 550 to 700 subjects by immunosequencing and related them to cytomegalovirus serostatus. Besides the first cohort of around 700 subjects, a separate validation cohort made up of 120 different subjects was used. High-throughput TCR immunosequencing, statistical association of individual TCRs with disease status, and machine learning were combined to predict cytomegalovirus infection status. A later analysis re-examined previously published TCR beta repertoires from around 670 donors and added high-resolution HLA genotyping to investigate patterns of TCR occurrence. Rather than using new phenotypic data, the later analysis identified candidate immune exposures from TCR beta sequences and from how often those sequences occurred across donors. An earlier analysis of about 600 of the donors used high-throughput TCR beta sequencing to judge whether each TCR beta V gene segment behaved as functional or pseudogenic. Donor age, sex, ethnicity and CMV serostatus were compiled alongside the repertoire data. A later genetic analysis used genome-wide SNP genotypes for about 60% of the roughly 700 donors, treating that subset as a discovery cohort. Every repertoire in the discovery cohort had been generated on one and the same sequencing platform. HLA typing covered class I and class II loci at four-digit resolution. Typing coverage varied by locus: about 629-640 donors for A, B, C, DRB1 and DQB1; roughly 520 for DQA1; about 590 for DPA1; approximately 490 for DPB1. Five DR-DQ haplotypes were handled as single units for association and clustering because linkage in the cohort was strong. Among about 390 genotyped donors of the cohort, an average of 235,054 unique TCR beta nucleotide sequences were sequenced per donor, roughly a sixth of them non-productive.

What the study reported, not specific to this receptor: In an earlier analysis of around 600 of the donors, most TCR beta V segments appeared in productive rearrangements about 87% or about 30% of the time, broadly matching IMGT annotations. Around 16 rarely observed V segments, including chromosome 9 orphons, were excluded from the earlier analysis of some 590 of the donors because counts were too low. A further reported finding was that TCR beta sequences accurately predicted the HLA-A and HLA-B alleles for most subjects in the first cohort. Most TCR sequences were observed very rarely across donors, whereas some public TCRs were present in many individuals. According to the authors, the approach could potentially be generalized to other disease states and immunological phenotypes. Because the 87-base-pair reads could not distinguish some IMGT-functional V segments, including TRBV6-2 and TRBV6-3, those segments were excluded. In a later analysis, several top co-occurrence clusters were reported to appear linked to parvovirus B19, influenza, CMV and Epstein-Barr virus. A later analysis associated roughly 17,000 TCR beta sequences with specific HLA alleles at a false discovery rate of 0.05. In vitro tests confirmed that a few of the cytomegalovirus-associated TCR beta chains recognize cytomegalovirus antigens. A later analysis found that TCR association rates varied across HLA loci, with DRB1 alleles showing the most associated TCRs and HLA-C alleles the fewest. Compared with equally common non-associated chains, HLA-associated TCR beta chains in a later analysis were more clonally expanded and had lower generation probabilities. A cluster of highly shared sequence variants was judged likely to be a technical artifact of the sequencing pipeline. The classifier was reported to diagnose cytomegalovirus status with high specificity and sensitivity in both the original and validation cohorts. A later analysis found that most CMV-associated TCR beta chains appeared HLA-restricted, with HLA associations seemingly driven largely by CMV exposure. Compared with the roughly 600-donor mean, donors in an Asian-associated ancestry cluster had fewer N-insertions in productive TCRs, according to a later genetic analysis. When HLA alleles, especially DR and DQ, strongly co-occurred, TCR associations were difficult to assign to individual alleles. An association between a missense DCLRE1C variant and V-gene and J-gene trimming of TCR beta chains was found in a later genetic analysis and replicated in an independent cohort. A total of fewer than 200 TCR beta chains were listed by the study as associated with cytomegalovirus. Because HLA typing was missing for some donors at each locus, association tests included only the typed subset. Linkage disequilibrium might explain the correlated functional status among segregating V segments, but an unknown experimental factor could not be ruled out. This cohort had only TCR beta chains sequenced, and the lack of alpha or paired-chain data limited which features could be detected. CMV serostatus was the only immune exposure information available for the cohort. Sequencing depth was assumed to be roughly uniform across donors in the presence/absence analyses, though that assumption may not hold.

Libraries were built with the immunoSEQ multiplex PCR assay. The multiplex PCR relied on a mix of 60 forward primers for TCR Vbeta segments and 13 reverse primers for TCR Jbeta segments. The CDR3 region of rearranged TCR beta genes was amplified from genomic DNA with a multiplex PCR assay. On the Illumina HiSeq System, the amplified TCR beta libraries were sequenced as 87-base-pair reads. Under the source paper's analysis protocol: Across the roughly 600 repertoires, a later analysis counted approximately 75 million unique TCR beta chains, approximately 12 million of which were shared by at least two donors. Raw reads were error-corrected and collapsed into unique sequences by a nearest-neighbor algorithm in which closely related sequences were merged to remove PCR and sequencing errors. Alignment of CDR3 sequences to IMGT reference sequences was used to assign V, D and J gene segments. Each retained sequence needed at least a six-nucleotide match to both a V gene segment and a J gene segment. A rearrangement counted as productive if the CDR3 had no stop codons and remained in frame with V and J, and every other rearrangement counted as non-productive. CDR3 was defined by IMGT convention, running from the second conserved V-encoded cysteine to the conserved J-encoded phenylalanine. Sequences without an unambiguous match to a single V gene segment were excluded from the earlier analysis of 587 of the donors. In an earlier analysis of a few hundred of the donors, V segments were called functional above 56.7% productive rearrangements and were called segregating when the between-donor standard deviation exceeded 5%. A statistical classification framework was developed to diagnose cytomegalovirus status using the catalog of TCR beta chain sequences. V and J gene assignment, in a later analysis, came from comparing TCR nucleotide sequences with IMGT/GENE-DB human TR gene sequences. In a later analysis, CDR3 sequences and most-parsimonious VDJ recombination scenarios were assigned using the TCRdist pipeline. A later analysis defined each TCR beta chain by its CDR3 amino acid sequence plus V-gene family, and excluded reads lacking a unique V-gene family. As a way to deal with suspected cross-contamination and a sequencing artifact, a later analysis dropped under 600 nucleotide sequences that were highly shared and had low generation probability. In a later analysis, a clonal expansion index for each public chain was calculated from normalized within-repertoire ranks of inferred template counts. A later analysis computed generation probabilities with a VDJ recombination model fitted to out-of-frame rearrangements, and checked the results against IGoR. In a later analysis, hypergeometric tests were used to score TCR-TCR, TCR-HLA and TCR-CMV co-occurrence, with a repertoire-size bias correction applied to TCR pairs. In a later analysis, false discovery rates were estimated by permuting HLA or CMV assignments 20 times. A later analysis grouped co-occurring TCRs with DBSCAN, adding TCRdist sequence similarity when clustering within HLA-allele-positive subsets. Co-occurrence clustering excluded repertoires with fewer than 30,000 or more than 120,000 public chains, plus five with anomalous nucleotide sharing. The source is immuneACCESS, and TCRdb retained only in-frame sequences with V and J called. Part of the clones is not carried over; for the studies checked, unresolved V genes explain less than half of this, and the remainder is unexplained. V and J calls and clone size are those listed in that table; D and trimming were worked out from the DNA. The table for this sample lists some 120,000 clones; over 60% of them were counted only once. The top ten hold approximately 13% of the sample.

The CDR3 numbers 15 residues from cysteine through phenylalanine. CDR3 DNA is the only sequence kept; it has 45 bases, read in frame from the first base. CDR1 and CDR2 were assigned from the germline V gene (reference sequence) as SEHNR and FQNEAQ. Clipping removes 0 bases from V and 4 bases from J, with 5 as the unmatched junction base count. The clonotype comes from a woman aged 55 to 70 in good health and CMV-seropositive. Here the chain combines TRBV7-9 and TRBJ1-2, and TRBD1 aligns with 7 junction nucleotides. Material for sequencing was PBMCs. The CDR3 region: CASSLASRGVYGYTF. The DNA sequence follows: TGTGCCAGCAGCTTAGCGAGCAGGGGGGTCTATGGCTACACCTTC. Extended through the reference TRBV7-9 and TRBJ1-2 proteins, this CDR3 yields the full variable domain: DTGVSQNPRHKITKRGQNVTFRCDPISEHNRLYWYRQTLGQGPEFLTYFQNEAQLEKSRLLSDRFSAERPKGSFSTLEIQRTEQGDSAMYLCASSLASRGVYGYTFGSGTRLTVV.